These 15 T cell receptor beta chains were sequenced from one sample in a study of blood T cells in healthy people across ages. A second PCR, run for roughly 7 to 12 cycles, used a sample-barcoded 5' primer plus a J-beta primer mix. A single record per CDR3 protein comes from TCRdb applying MiXCR to the 5' RACE reads. Found here are about a million distinct CDR3 sequences, roughly half of them singletons; the top ten hold about 22%. The sequencing sample was made of blood. The receptors come from a woman aged 60 to 75 in good health.

This sequence joins TRBV29-1 and TRBJ2-7, with 11 bases aligning to TRBD2. V lost 6 bases, J lost 6 bases, and 16 bases stayed unmatched. CDR3 length equals 16 residues. Germline assignment: CDR1 SQVTM and CDR2 ANQGSEA. CDR3 DNA sequence: TGCAGCGTGAGGGGGGGGCTAGCGGGAGGACCTATCGAGCAGTACTTC. This codes for CSVRGGLAGGPIEQYF.

The chain joins TRBV20-1 to TRBJ1-4; a weak D match, TRBD1 (6 bases). The germline V gene encodes CDR1 DFQATT and CDR2 SNEGSKA (reference sequence). This CDR3 spans 11 amino acids. Trimming took off 6 bases at V and 10 bases at J, with 12 bases between the two ends. The CDR3 region is CSALTGGKLFF. The CDR3 DNA reads TGCAGTGCCCTGACAGGAGGAAAACTGTTTTTT.

This chain joins TRBV6-5 and TRBJ2-7; D possibly matches TRBD1 or TRBD2 (6 bases each). Germline-derived CDR1 and CDR2 are MNHEY and SVGAGI. Trimming removed 0 bases from V and 2 bases from J, with 17 bases in between. CDR3 length: 17 residues. The CDR3 DNA is TGTGCCAGCAGTTACTCGGGGGCGGGATTGGGAGCCTACGAGCAGTACTTC. This sequence encodes CASSYSGAGLGAYEQYF.

The chain links TRBV7-8 to TRBJ2-4; TRBD2 aligns across 12 bases. The J call may not be correct, given that the DNA end is closer to TRBJ2-5. The CDR3 extends over 16 amino acids. Germline loops: CDR1 SGHVS, CDR2 FQNEAQ. This chain's CDR3 is CASSSRRLAGVETQYF. CDR3 DNA sequence: TGTGCCAGCAGCTCCCGAAGACTAGCGGGAGTGGAGACCCAGTACTTC.

CDR3: CASSTGTYNYGYTF. In nucleotides, the CDR3 is TGTGCCAGCAGCACCGGGACTTACAACTATGGCTACACCTTC. The chain uses TRBV27 and TRBJ1-2, with D perhaps matching TRBD1 (5 bases). The germline V and J ends were trimmed by 6 bases and 2 bases, with 13 bases remaining between them. The CDR3 length is 14 residues. Per the germline V gene, CDR1 is MNHEY and CDR2 is SMNVEV (reference sequence).

This chain links TRBV5-6 with TRBJ2-7; D possibly corresponds to TRBD2 (6 bases). The germline gives CDR1 SGHDT, CDR2 YYEEEE. The CDR3 runs to 14 residues. Trimming left V 4 bases short and J 3 bases short, with 14 bases between. CDR3 region: CASSPGRWVYEQYF. The CDR3 coding sequence is TGTGCCAGCAGCCCGGGGAGGTGGGTCTACGAGCAGTACTTC.

This clonotype occurred a few times. The chain carries TRBV6-2 or TRBV6-3 and TRBJ2-5, with D possibly TRBD2 on 6 matching bases. Germline V gene sequence: CDR1 MNHEY, CDR2 SVGEGT. V dropped 5 bases and J dropped 6 bases, with 10 bases sitting between them. The CDR3 spans 12 residues. CDR3 amino acids: CASSPSVKTQYF. CDR3 nucleotide sequence: TGTGCCAGCAGTCCTAGCGTCAAGACCCAGTACTTC.

The chain joins TRBV6-4 to TRBJ2-7, with 7 bases matching TRBD1. The end of the DNA aligns better with TRBJ2-5, so the J call may be wrong. The CDR3 is 15 amino acids. CDR1 and CDR2 (germline): MRHNA, SNTAGT. DNA of the CDR3: TGTGCCAGCAGTCCGGGACAGCCTTTGGAGGAGACCCAGTACTTC. Residues: CASSPGQPLEETQYF.

This sequence joins TRBV4-1 and TRBJ2-7, with D perhaps TRBD2 (6 bases). V was clipped by 0 bases and J by 3 bases, with 15 bases between them. CDR3 length: 16 amino acids. Germline CDR1 is MGHRA and CDR2 is YSYEKL. The CDR3 here is CASSQEALAIGYEQYF. The CDR3 DNA reads TGCGCCAGCAGCCAAGAGGCACTAGCTATAGGCTACGAGCAGTACTTC.

The chain combines TRBV4-1 with TRBJ2-1; 8 positions match TRBD1. Germline V CDR1 and CDR2: MGHRA, YSYEKL. Losses at the gene ends were 1 base for V and 8 bases for J; bases not matched to a gene: 4. This CDR3 is 14 amino acids long. The DNA for the CDR3 is TGCGCCAGCAGCCAAGGACAGGGGTGGGATGAGCAGTTCTTC. Protein sequence: CASSQGQGWDEQFF.

The genes are TRBV12-3 or TRBV12-4 and TRBJ2-3; 15 nucleotides match TRBD2. This CDR3 has 16 amino acids. J gave up 3 bases and V 6 bases, and 4 bases lay outside the gene matches. The DNA for the CDR3 is TGTGCCAGCAGGGGACTAGCGGGAGGAGGAACAGATACGCAGTATTTT. It encodes CASRGLAGGGTDTQYF.

The gene calls are TRBV6-5 and TRBJ2-1; a possible D gene is TRBD2 (5 bases). The V end lost 2 bases, the J end lost 8 bases, and 10 bases lay between the germline ends. This CDR3 comprises 13 residues. CDR1 MNHEY and CDR2 SVGAGI come from the germline V gene. The CDR3 loop reads CASSYDGGDEQFF. DNA for the CDR3: TGTGCCAGCAGTTACGATGGAGGCGATGAGCAGTTCTTC.

The chain joins TRBV29-1 to TRBJ1-5; D is perhaps TRBD1 (5 bases). V was trimmed by 5 bases and J by 4 bases, leaving 12 bases between them. The CDR3 has 13 amino acids. Germline-derived CDR1 and CDR2 are SQVTM and ANQGSEA. The CDR3 loop reads CSVSGGRNQPQHF. CDR3 bases: TGCAGCGTTTCTGGGGGTCGTAATCAGCCCCAGCATTTT.

V usage is TRBV12-3 or TRBV12-4 and J usage is TRBJ1-4; D is uncertain. The CDR3 has 14 amino acids. Trimming took off 2 bases at V and 7 bases at J, with 11 bases between the two ends. CDR3 residues: CASSLRGAFEKLFF. CDR3 bases: TGTGCCAGCAGTTTACGGGGTGCGTTTGAAAAACTGTTTTTT.

Here the CDR3 reads CSVRGGAGAVETQYF. The CDR3, as DNA: TGCAGCGTGAGGGGGGGCGCGGGAGCGGTAGAGACCCAGTACTTC. The chain uses TRBV29-1 and TRBJ2-5, with a weak D call TRBD2 (7 bases). Germline V gives CDR1 SQVTM, CDR2 ANQGSEA. There are 15 residues in the CDR3. The ends were cut back, 6 bases at V and 4 bases at J, with 21 bases in the middle.